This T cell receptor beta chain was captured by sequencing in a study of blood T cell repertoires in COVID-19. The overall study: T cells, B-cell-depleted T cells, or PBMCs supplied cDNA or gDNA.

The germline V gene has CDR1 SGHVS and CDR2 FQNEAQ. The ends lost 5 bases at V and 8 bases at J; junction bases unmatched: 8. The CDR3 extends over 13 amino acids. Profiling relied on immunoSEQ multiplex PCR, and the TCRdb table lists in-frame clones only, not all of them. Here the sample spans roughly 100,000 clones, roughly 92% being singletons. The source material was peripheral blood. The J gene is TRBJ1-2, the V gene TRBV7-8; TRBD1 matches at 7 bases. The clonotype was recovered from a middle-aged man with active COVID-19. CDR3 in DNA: TGTGCCAGCAGCACCGACAGGGATAGAGGCTACACCTTC. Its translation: CASSTDRDRGYTF.